This entry lists 13 T cell receptor beta chains sequenced from one sample in a study of T cells in women clearing cervical HPV infection. Using immunoSEQ multiplex PCR, the repertoire was profiled, and TCRdb retains in-frame clones only, with some absent. The sample spans roughly 50,000 clones; the ten largest clones claim 35%. Material for sequencing was blood buffy coat. The receptors were gathered from a woman aged 18 to 75 with a cervical HPV16 infection that either progressed to CIN3+ or cleared (not recorded which).

A note on this clone: The CDR3 end falls 3 residues outside the read, so it is completed with the germline J gene. This chain joins TRBV7-9 and TRBJ2-7, with D possibly being TRBD1 (5 bases). V dropped 1 base and J dropped 0 bases, with 7 bases sitting between them. Germline V gene lookup returns CDR1 SEHNR and CDR2 FQNEAQ (reference sequence). The CDR3 runs to 14 residues. CDR3 bases read: TGTGCCAGCAGCTTAGAAGGGGTCTCCTACGAG. The encoded protein is CASSLEGVSYE. The CDR3 reads in full as CASSLEGVSYEQYF.

Notes on this clone: The CDR3 extends 3 residues past the end of the read, so its final part is completed from the germline J gene. The genes are TRBV10-2 and TRBJ2-7; 7 bases match TRBD1. This CDR3 has 14 residues. V gave up 5 bases and J gave up 0 bases; unmatched junction bases: 4. CDR1 WSHSY and CDR2 SAAADI come from the germline V gene. The CDR3 loop reads CASSLTGVSYEQYF. Incomplete CDR3 DNA: TGCGCCAGCAGTCTTACAGGGGTCTCCTACGAG.

Note on this clone: The sequence runs out 3 residues before the end of the CDR3; the remainder is reconstructed from the germline J gene. V is TRBV30 and J is TRBJ1-5, with 8 bases matching TRBD1. Germline trimming cut 1 base from V and 0 bases from J; bases unmatched to any gene: 5. This CDR3 region has 16 residues. The germline V gene encodes CDR1 GTSNPN and CDR2 SVGIG (reference sequence). CDR3 DNA (partial): TGTGCCTGGAGTGGAATACAGGGGGATAGCAATCAGCCC. Its translation: CAWSGIQGDSNQP. In full, the CDR3 is CAWSGIQGDSNQPQHF.

Comment on this clone: The read stops 3 residues short of the end of the CDR3; the missing end is completed from the germline J gene. The chain employs TRBV7-9 and TRBJ2-2, with 14 nucleotides matching TRBD2. CDR3 size: 15 residues. The germline CDR1 and CDR2 sequences are SEHNR and FQNEAQ (reference sequence). V lost 5 bases and J lost 10; bases outside the gene matches: 6. The DNA read from the CDR3 is TGTGCCAGCAGCGGGGGACTAGCGGGAGTTGAGGAG. Translation gives CASSGGLAGVEE. The entire CDR3 protein reads CASSGGLAGVEELFF.

CDR3 DNA (partial): TGTGCCAGTAGTTCCCAGCGGGGATTAAAGACC. This translates into CASSSQRGLKT. The CDR3 in full is CASSSQRGLKTQYF. V gene TRBV19 combines with J gene TRBJ2-5; TRBD2 matches at 7 bases. Sequencing ends 3 residues short of the CDR3 end; the germline J gene provides the rest. V trimming: 5 bases; J trimming: 6 bases; junction bases outside the gene matches: 9. Germline loops: CDR1 LNHDA, CDR2 SQIVND (reference sequence). The CDR3 consists of 14 residues.

The CDR3 sequence: CASSPGTVVHEQYF. CDR3 DNA (partial): TGTGCCAGCTCCCCGGGGACAGTAGTCCACGAG. V gene TRBV18 combines with J gene TRBJ2-7; TRBD1 matches at 7 bases. The CDR3 end lies 3 residues beyond the end of the read and is filled in from the germline J gene. The CDR3 length is 14 residues. Trimming at V came to 6 bases and at J to 5 bases, leaving 10 bases not matched to a gene. The V gene's germline CDR1 is KGHSH and CDR2 LQKENI.

In regard to this clone: The read ends 3 residues before the CDR3 terminus; that terminus is restored from the germline J gene. The rearrangement links TRBV7-6 to TRBJ2-2; D is possibly TRBD1 (5 bases). The CDR3 sequence is 16 residues long. Germline assignment: CDR1 SGHVS and CDR2 FNYEAQ. V was shortened by 5 bases and J by 1 base, with 14 bases between the two germline ends. The CDR3 sequence is CASSLRQWLNTGELFF. CDR3 DNA, as far as it was read: TGTGCCAGCAGCCTTCGACAGTGGCTGAACACCGGGGAG.

Notes on this clone: The CDR3 goes on 3 residues after the read ends, and that part is filled in from the germline J gene. The chain couples TRBV20-1 to TRBJ2-2; a possible D gene is TRBD1 (5 bases). The CDR3 is 13 residues long. Trimming cost V 1 base and J 4 bases, with 7 bases left between them. Germline CDR1 DFQATT, CDR2 SNEGSKA (reference sequence). CDR3 amino acids: CSARGQPTGELFF. The DNA read from the CDR3 is TGCAGTGCTAGAGGACAGCCCACCGGGGAG.

With respect to this clone: With the read ending 3 residues before the CDR3 end, the germline J gene is used to fill in that end. This chain links TRBV20-1 with TRBJ2-3, with 8 bases matching TRBD2. Germline V lookup: CDR1 DFQATT, CDR2 SNEGSKA (reference sequence). The CDR3 is 15 residues long. With V trimmed by 0 bases and J by 1 base, 3 bases remained unmatched. Incomplete CDR3 DNA: TGCAGTGCTAGAGATCCAGCGGGGGGCACAGATACG. Residues: CSARDPAGGTDT. The full-length CDR3 reads as CSARDPAGGTDTQYF.

Notes on this clone: The read falls 3 residues short of the CDR3 end, and the missing part is taken from the germline J gene. This rearrangement joins TRBV7-8 to TRBJ2-2; 7 bases are shared with TRBD2. The CDR3 runs to 15 residues. Germline V gene lookup returns CDR1 SGHVS and CDR2 FQNEAQ. The CDR3 region is CASSLDPGRVEKLFF. CDR3 DNA (partial): TGTGCCAGCAGCTTAGATCCAGGGAGGGTTGAAAAG.

As regards this clone: From the germline J gene comes the end of the CDR3, since the read stops 3 residues before it. This chain connects TRBV6-1 to TRBJ1-5, with unresolved D. The V end was cut by 4 bases, the J end by 9 bases, with 7 bases between. CDR3 length: 11 residues. The V gene's germline CDR1 is MNHNS and CDR2 SASEGT. The CDR3 sequence is CASSAPGPQHF. The CDR3 bases that were read are TGTGCCAGCAGTGCCCCAGGGCCC.

Of note for this clone: The read comes to an end 3 residues before the CDR3 does, leaving the germline J gene to fill in the end. V and J are TRBV6-2 or TRBV6-3 and TRBJ2-3; D remains unclear. Germline CDR1 reads MNHEY; CDR2 reads SVGEGT. The CDR3 runs to 14 residues. The sequenced CDR3 bases are TGTGCCAGCAGTTACGAGGCAGAGAAGTTGACG. It translates to CASSYEAEKLT. The CDR3, in full, reads CASSYEAEKLTQYF.

For this clone: The read comes to an end 3 residues before the CDR3 does, leaving the germline J gene to fill in the end. This sequence joins TRBV7-8 and TRBJ2-1, with 7 bases identical to TRBD1. Per the germline V gene, CDR1 is SGHVS and CDR2 is FQNEAQ. Trimming removed 7 bases from V and 7 bases from J; junction bases left unmatched: 13. The CDR3 is 15 amino acids. The sequenced part of the CDR3 DNA is TGTGCCAGCAACCAAGACAGGGATAAGGCGAATGAG. The encoded protein is CASNQDRDKANE. In full, the CDR3 reads CASNQDRDKANEQFF. The entire variable domain, with the rest obtained from reference TRBV7-8 and TRBJ2-1, is as follows: GAGVSQSPRYKVAKRGQDVALRCDPISGHVSLFWYQQALGQGPEFLTYFQNEAQLDKSGLPSDRFFAERPEGSVSTLKIQRTQQEDSAVYLCASNQDRDKANEQFFGPGTRLTVL.